This T cell receptor beta chain is from a study of T cell repertoires in cytomegalovirus infection. In the study overall: Recently identified HLA-C-restricted CMV epitopes were used, and well-studied HLA-B-restricted CMV epitopes were used as well. The study's findings and limits: Totalled public TCR beta family frequency picked out people who carried CMV plus the relevant HLA. The ex vivo response showed dominance by HLA-C-restricted CMV-specific TCR beta clonotypes.

TCRdb re-derived calls from the reads in MiXCR, one entry per CDR3 protein. The table shows hundreds of thousands of distinct CDR3 sequences, with around 32% occurring only once. The CDR3 sequence is 16 residues long. In germline, CDR1 is SGHVS, CDR2 FQNEAQ. V lost 5 bases to trimming and J lost 0 bases, with 16 bases between them. Regarding this clonotype: Its antigen is undetermined.

The TCR was taken from a human donor in good health (CMV status not recorded). Some clones in this sample may be carry-over from other donors' samples. The sequences come from cultured PBMCs, collected from culture after CMV antigen stimulation. J is TRBJ2-5 and V is TRBV7-8; TRBD2 might be the D (5 bases). The CDR3 DNA reads as TGTGCCAGCAGCCTTGACTGGCCGGGGTACCAAGAGACCCAGTACTTC. This translates into CASSLDWPGYQETQYF.